This TCR beta chain is drawn from a study of vaccination and CD4 T cells after COVID-19 (dated by TCRdb to between 2022 and 2023). As for the study more broadly: The convalescent cohort included six males and four females, with two Hispanic individuals, seven Caucasians, two Asians and one multiracial person. Participants received two doses of either the Pfizer-BioNTech BNT162b2 vaccine (n=8) or the Moderna mRNA-1273 vaccine (n=2). Post-COVID blood samples were collected from convalescent patients a median of about 92 days after diagnosis, with a range of about 30 to 161 days. Post-vaccine blood samples were taken a median of about 70 days after the second vaccine dose, with a range of about 12 to 250 days. For stimulating the cultures, overlapping spike peptide pools were used, derived from SARS-CoV-2 as well as from the common cold coronaviruses HCoV-NL63, HCoV-OC43 and HCoV-229E. Control cultures used a CEFX viral epitope pool as positive control, an HIV-1 Nef peptide pool as negative control, or no peptide. In around nine COVID-19 convalescent patients and a few infection-naive healthy vaccine recipients, the spike-specific CD4+ TCR repertoire before mRNA vaccination was compared with the repertoire after mRNA vaccination. In an earlier paper using these donors, memory CD4+ T cell crossreactivity between SARS-CoV-2 and common cold coronavirus spike proteins was assessed at the TCR clonotype level.

The treatment or condition label here, explained by the study, means: approximately nine-day PBMC culture with coronavirus spike peptide pools or control peptides (ViraFEST assay). CD4+ T cells from unexposed donors were collected before the COVID-19 pandemic (2011-2018). The study used the ViraFEST assay, which expanded antigen-specific T cells with peptide pools and then identified expanded clonotypes by TCR sequencing. More than 1.5 million PBMCs per well were cultured in IMDM with 5% human AB serum and about 9.7 IU/ml IL-2, plus 10 ug/ml peptide pools. On days 3 and 7, half of the culture medium was replaced with fresh IL-2-containing medium. Once the cells had been in culture for 9 to 10 days, the EasySep CD4+ T cell isolation kit was used to isolate CD4+ T cells by negative selection. As cell numbers permitted, CD4+ T cells from unexposed donors were tested for reactivity to SARS-CoV-2 S and N and to four common cold coronavirus spike pools. PBMCs were separated from whole blood using Ficoll-Paque Plus gradient centrifugation and then either used fresh or cryopreserved at -140C. Culture conditions were generally each tested in triplicate wells. The leukapheresis product for the unexposed donors was obtained through commercial purchase.

Receptors were amplified or captured by PCR. At the Johns Hopkins FTIC core, DNA from the cultured CD4+ T cells underwent TCR sequencing with the Oncomine TCR Beta short-read assay. The QIAamp micro DNA kit was used to extract genomic DNA from the cultured CD4+ T cells. Oncomine TCR Beta libraries from cultured CD4+ T cells were pooled using unique dual indexes and sequenced on an Illumina iSeq 100. Processing in the source paper ran as follows. Non-productive sequences were removed, and CDR3s that did not start with C, did not end with F or W, or were shorter than 7 amino acids were discarded. The MANAFEST web application identified antigen-specific clonotypes by comparing peptide-stimulated wells against reference wells and other culture wells. To be called positive, a clone needed an FDR below 0.05, an odds ratio above 5, and a productive frequency above 0.1% in at least two of three replicate wells. A clonotype was classed as cross-reactive if the clonotype showed significant expansion both in SARS-CoV-2 spike wells and in at least one common cold coronavirus spike condition. Similarity between CDR3 sequences was evaluated in R version 3.6.1 using Levenshtein distances (stringdist) and unrooted phylogenetic trees (ape). TCRdb reran the public reads through fastp at Q25 and MiXCR, keeping productive beta chains. Entries are consolidated by CDR3 protein sequence, retaining the most common genes and DNA. The V and J calls reflect TCRdb's pipeline rather than the authors' work. In all, the sample holds under 10,000 distinct CDR3 sequences, and approximately 58% of those were seen once. 12% of the sample belongs to the ten largest clones.

The CDR3 goes from the cysteine to the phenylalanine over 13 residues. Only the CDR3 part of the read is kept: 39 bases, read in frame from the first base. The V end loses 2 bases and the J end loses 10 bases, and a stretch of 12 bases separates them. Via the germline V gene (reference sequence), CDR1 is WNHNN and CDR2 SYGVQD. About this clonotype: This clone's antigen is unknown. Nothing much larger sits one base from this clone, and base qualities are not available.

The investigation overall reported the following: Nearly all vaccine-specific clones in convalescent patients (304 of 307) were mono-reactive for SARS-CoV-2 spike rather than cross-reactive with common cold coronaviruses. Relatively few convalescent patients were included in the study, and early timepoints after natural infection were not analyzed. An increase in the median number of SARS-CoV-2-reactive clonotypes from 21 after infection to roughly 39 after vaccination was observed, but the change was not found to be significant. In convalescent patients, a median 86.3% of post-vaccine SARS-CoV-2-reactive clones were detected only after vaccination, and vaccine-specific priming was suggested by this finding.

The sequenced sample consisted of CD4+ T cells from blood, cultured in vitro. The TCR originated in a human donor in good health. Here the chain combines TRBV10-1 and TRBJ2-1; a tentative D match to TRBD2 spans 5 bases. The DNA sequence reads TGCGCCAGCAGTGAGACCGGGGTAGGCGAGCAGTTCTTC. The translation is CASSETGVGEQFF.